Listed below are T cell receptor beta chains from one sample, sequenced in a study of T cell clones after liver transplantation. The method was immunoSEQ multiplex PCR; TCRdb's version includes in-frame clones alone and lacks a portion of them. The data contain roughly 100,000 clones, around 84% of them singletons. This specimen consisted of CD4+ T cells from blood, obtained around 50 months after liver transplant. Receptors were obtained from a human patient who received a liver transplant. A subset of T cells may come from the graft donor. CDR3s include the opening cysteine and the closing phenylalanine or tryptophan. Each record gives: D gene, J gene, clone size, V gene, CDR3 DNA, CDR3 protein. D genes are given only for firm matches. Size values are once, few and many counts, or a class for expanded clones, and some rows have none.

>TRBD1|TRBJ1-4|-|TRBV7-9
TGTGCCAGCAGCTTCCGACAGGGCGGGGGCGAAAAACTGTTTTTT
CASSFRQGGGEKLFF
>TRBD1|TRBJ2-7|-|TRBV11-1
TGTGCCAGCAGCTCCACGGGGGACAGGGGAAACGAGCAGTACTTC
CASSSTGDRGNEQYF
>-|TRBJ1-2|-|TRBV6-5
TGTGCCAGCAGGCCTAGGACCCAGGGGAACGGCTACACCTTC
CASRPRTQGNGYTF
>-|TRBJ1-2|-|TRBV19
TGTGCCAGTAATGATTTCTATGGCTACACCTTC
CASNDFYGYTF
>TRBD1|TRBJ2-5|-|TRBV19
TGTGCCAGTAGTGCGGACAGGGGGGAGACCCAGTACTTC
CASSADRGETQYF
>TRBD1|TRBJ1-1|-|TRBV11-1
TGTGCCAGCAGCTTAGGGGACAGAGGGGCGGTGACTGAAGCTTTCTTT
CASSLGDRGAVTEAFF
>-|TRBJ1-1|-|TRBV6-5
TGTGCCAGTCTCCTACAGGGGAACACTGAAGCTTTCTTT
CASLLQGNTEAFF
>-|TRBJ1-1|-|TRBV25-1
TGTGCCAGCAGTGAATATTTCGGGGGCGGTGATGAAGCTTTCTTT
CASSEYFGGGDEAFF
>-|TRBJ2-1|few|TRBV20-1
TGCAGTGCCCAGCGGTACAATGAGCAGTTCTTC
CSAQRYNEQFF
>-|TRBJ1-3|-|TRBV7-3
TGTGCCAGCAGGGGCAGGGAAGAAAACACCATATATTTT
CASRGREENTIYF
>-|TRBJ1-1|-|TRBV9
TGTGCCAGCAGCGTAGTTATGAACACTGAAGCTTTCTTT
CASSVVMNTEAFF
>TRBD1|TRBJ1-5|-|TRBV28
TGTGCCAGCAGATCCGGACAGGGGAGCCAGCCCCAGCATTTT
CASRSGQGSQPQHF
>TRBD1|TRBJ2-2|-|TRBV19
TGTGCCAGTAGTCCCCTACAGGGGGCGAACACCGGGGAGCTGTTTTTT
CASSPLQGANTGELFF
>-|TRBJ1-2|-|TRBV6-5
TGTGCCAGCAGTAGGTCGGAGGGCCACTATGGCTACACCTTC
CASSRSEGHYGYTF
>-|TRBJ2-7|-|TRBV2
TGTGCCAGCTCCCATAGGACAGCTCCATTCCCTTCCGAGCAGTACTTC
CASSHRTAPFPSEQYF
>TRBD2|TRBJ2-5|-|TRBV28
TGTGCCAGCAGTTTGCGGTCTAGCGGGAGGATGGGAGAGACCCAGTACTTC
CASSLRSSGRMGETQYF
>TRBD1|TRBJ2-3|few|TRBV7-9
TGTGCCAGCAGCCTCGACAGGGCTGGACCCGATACGCAGTATTTT
CASSLDRAGPDTQYF
>TRBD2|TRBJ2-3|-|TRBV7-9
TGTGCCAGCAGCAAGGAGACTAGCGGGGTTAGCACAGATACGCAGTATTTT
CASSKETSGVSTDTQYF
>TRBD1|TRBJ1-2|few|TRBV7-3
TGTGCCAGCAGCTCAGGGGGTGATGGCTACACCTTC
CASSSGGDGYTF
>-|TRBJ1-2|-|TRBV9
TGTGCCAGCAGCGTAACAAGCAGAACCCTCTATGGCTACACCTTC
CASSVTSRTLYGYTF
>TRBD1|TRBJ2-7|once|TRBV7-9
TGTGCCAGCAGCTTGGAACCGGGACAGGGGGCGTGGGAGCAGTACTTC
CASSLEPGQGAWEQYF
>TRBD1|TRBJ2-7|-|TRBV27
TGTGCCAGCAGCACCGGGGGACAGGGGCGCTCCTACGAGCAGTACTTC
CASSTGGQGRSYEQYF
>-|TRBJ2-5|few|TRBV2
TGTGCCAGCAGTGTTGGATTAGAGACCCAGTACTTC
CASSVGLETQYF
>TRBD1|TRBJ1-2|-|TRBV6-6
TGTGCCAGCTCAGGACAGGGCGGGGAATTTGGCTACACCTTC
CASSGQGGEFGYTF
>-|TRBJ1-1|-|TRBV7-3
TGTGCCAGCAGCAAACAGGAGAACACTGAAGCTTTCTTT
CASSKQENTEAFF
>-|TRBJ2-5|-|TRBV11-1
TGTGCCAGCAGCTTAAGACGAGGGTCTCTAGGGGAGCAGTACTTC
CASSLRRGSLGEQYF
>TRBD1|TRBJ2-3|-|TRBV2
TGTGCCAGCAGGCAGGGGGTGGCAGATACGCAGTATTTT
CASRQGVADTQYF
>TRBD1|TRBJ2-2|-|TRBV5-8
TGTGCCAGCAGCTTGGGACAGGGGGTGAACACCGGGGAGCTGTTTTTT
CASSLGQGVNTGELFF
>TRBD1|TRBJ2-2|-|TRBV7-7
TGTGCCAGCAGCCCCCCACAGGGGTGGGGCGGGGAGCTGTTTTTT
CASSPPQGWGGELFF